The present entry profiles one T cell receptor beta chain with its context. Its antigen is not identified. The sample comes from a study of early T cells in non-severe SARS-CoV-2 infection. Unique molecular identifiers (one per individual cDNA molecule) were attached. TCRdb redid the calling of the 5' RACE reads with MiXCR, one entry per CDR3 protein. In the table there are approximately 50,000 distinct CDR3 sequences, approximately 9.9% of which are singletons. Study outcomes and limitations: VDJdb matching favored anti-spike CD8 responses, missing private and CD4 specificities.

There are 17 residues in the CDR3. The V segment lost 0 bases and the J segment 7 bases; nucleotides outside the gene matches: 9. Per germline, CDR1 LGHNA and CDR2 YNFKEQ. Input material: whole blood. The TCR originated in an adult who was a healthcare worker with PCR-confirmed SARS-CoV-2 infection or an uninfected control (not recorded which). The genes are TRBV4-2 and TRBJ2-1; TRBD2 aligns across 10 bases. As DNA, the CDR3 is TGTGCCAGCAGCCAAGAGGTTCTAGCGGGAGTTCAGAATGAGCAGTTCTTC. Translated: CASSQEVLAGVQNEQFF.